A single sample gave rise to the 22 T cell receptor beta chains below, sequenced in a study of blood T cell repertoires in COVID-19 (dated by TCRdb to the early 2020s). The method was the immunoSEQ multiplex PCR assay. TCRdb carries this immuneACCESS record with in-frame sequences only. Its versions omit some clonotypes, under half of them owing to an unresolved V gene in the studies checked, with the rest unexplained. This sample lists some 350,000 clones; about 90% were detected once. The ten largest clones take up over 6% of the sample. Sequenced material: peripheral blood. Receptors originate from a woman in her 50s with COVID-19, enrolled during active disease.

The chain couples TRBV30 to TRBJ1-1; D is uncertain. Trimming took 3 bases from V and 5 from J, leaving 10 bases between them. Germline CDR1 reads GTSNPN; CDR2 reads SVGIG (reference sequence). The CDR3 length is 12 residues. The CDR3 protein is CAWSAGVTEAFF. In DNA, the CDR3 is TGTGCCTGGAGCGCCGGGGTTACTGAAGCTTTCTTT.

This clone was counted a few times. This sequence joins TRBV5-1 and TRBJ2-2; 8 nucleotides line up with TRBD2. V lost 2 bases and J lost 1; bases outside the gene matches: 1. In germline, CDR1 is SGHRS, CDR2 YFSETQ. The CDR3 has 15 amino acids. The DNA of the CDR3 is TGCGCCAGCAGCTTCACTAGCGGGAACACCGGGGAGCTGTTTTTT. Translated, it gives CASSFTSGNTGELFF.

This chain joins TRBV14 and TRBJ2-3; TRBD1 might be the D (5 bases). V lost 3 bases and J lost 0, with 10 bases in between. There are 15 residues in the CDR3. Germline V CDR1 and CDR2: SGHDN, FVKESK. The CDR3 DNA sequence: TGTGCCAGCAGCCAGAACAGGCCGAGCACAGATACGCAGTATTTT. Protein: CASSQNRPSTDTQYF. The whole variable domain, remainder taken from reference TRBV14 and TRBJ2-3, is EAGVTQFPSHSVIEKGQTVTLRCDPISGHDNLYWYRRVMGKEIKFLLHFVKESKQDESGMPNNRFLAERTGGTYSTLKVQPAELEDSGVYFCASSQNRPSTDTQYFGPGTRLTVL.

CDR3 amino acids: CATKRFNDYEQYF. CDR3 sequence (DNA): TGTGCCACCAAGAGGTTCAACGACTACGAGCAGTACTTC. The chain is built from TRBV28 and TRBJ2-7, with D unresolved. The CDR3 contains 13 residues. Trimming shortened V by 10 bases and J by 3 bases, and 16 bases separated the two germline ends. Germline lookup yields CDR1 MDHEN and CDR2 SYDVKM.

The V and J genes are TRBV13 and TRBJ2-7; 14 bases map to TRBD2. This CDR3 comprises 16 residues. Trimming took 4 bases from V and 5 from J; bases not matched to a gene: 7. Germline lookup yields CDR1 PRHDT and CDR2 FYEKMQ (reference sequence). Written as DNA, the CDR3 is TGTGCCAGCAGCTCCGGGACTAGCGGGAGCACACACGAGCAGTACTTC. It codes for CASSSGTSGSTHEQYF.

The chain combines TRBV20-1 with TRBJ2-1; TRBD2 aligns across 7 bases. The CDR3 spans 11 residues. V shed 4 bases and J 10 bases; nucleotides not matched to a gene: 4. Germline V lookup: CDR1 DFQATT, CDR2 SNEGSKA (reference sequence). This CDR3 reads CSAKGLSEQFF. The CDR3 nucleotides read TGCAGTGCTAAGGGACTATCCGAGCAGTTCTTC.

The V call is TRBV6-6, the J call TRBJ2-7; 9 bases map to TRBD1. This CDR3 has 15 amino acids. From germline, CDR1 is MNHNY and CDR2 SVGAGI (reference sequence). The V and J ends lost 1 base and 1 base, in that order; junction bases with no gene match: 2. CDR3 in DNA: TGTGCCAGCAGTTACTTCGGACAGGGGTCCTACGAGCAGTACTTC. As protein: CASSYFGQGSYEQYF.

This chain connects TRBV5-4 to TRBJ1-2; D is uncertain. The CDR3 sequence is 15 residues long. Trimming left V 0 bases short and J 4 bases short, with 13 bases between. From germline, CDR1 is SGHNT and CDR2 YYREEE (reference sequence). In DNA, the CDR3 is TGTGCCAGCAGCTTGGCGGGCCCTCGGGGCTATGGCTACACCTTC. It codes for CASSLAGPRGYGYTF.

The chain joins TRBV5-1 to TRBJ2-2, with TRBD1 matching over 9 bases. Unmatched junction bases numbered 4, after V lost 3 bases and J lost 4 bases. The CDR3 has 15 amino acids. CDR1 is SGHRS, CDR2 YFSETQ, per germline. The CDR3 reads CASSSTGGATGELFF. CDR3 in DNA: TGCGCCAGCAGCTCAACAGGGGGCGCCACCGGGGAGCTGTTTTTT.

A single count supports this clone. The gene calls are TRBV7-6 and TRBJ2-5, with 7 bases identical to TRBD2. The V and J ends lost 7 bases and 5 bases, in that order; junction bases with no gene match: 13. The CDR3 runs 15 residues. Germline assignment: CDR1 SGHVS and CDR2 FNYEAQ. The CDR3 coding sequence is TGTGCCAGCACCATGGGAGGGAGTCTCCGGGAGACCCAGTACTTC. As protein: CASTMGGSLRETQYF.

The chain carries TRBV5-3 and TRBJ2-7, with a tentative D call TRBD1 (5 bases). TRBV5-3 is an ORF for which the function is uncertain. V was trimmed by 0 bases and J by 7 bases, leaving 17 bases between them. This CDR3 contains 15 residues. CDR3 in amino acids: CARSLVGQKGVEQYF. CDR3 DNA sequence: TGTGCCAGAAGCTTGGTAGGACAAAAGGGCGTGGAGCAGTACTTC.

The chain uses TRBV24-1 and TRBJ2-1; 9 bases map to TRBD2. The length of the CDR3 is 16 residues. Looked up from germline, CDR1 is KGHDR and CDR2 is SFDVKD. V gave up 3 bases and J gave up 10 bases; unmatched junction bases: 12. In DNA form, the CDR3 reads TGTGCCACCAGTGATGGGATTAGCGGGAGAAGACGAGAGCAGTTCTTC. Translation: CATSDGISGRRREQFF.

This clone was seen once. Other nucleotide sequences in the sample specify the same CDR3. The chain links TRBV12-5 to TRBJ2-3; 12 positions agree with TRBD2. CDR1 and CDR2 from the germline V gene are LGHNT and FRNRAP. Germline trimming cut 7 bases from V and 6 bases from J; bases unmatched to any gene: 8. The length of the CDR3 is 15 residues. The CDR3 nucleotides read TGTGCTAGTGCCCCCGGACTAGCGGGGCCCGATACGCAGTATTTT. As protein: CASAPGLAGPDTQYF.

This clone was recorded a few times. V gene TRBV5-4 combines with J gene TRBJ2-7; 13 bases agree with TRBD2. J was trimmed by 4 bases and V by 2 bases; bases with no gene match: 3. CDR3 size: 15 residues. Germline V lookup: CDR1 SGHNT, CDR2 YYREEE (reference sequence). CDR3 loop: CASSLLAGGHYEQYF. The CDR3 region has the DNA TGTGCCAGCAGCTTACTAGCGGGAGGGCATTACGAGCAGTACTTC.

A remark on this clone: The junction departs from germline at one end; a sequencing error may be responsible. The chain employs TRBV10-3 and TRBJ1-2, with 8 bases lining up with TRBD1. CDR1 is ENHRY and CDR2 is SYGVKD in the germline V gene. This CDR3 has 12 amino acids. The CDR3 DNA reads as TGTGCCATCAGTGAGTCGAAGGGACAGGCTTTCTTC. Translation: CAISESKGQAFF.

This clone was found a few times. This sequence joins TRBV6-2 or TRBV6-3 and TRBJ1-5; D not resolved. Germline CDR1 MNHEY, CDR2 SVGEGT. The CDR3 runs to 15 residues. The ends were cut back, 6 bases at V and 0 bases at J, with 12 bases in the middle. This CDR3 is CASSPNLYSNQPQHF. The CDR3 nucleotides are TGTGCCAGCAGCCCAAATTTGTATAGCAATCAGCCCCAGCATTTT.

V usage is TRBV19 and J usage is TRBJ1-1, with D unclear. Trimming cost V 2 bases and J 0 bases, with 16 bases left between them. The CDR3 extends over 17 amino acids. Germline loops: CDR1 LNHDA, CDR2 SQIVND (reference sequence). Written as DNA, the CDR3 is TGTGCCAGTAGTATATCTTGGCGGGCGCTCCTGAACACTGAAGCTTTCTTT. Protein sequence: CASSISWRALLNTEAFF.

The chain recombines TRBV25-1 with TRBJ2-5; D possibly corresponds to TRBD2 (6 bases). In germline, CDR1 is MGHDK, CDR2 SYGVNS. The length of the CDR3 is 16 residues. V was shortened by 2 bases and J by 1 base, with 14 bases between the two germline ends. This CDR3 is CASSEGGNPRQETQYF. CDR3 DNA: TGTGCCAGCAGTGAAGGGGGGAACCCCCGCCAAGAGACCCAGTACTTC. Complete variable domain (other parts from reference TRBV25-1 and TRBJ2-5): EADIYQTPRYLVIGTGKKITLECSQTMGHDKMYWYQQDPGMELHLIHYSYGVNSTEKGDLSSESTVSRIRTEHFPLTLESARPSHTSQYLCASSEGGNPRQETQYFGPGTRLLVL.

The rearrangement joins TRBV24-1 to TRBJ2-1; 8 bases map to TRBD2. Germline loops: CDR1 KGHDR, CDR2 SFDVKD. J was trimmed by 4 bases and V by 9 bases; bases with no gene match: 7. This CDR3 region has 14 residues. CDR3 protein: CATSGGLEYNEQFF. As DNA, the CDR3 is TGTGCCACCTCCGGGGGACTAGAATACAATGAGCAGTTCTTC.

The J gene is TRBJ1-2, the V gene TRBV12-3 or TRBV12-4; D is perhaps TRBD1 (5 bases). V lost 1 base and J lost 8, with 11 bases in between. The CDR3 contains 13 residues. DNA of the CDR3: TGTGCCAGCAGTTTAGTGCAGGGTAAAGGCTACACCTTC. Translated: CASSLVQGKGYTF.

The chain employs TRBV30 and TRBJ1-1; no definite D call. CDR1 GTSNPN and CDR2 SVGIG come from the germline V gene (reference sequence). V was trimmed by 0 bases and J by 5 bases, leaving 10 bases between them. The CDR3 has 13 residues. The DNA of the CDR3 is TGTGCCTGGAGTGTAGCCTCGATTACTGAAGCTTTCTTT. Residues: CAWSVASITEAFF.

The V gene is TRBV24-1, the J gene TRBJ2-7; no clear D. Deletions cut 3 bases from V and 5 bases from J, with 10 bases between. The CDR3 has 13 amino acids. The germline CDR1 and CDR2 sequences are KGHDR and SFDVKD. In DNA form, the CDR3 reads TGTGCCACCAGTGATCCGATCCGGGACGAGCAGTACTTC. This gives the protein CATSDPIRDEQYF.